This T cell receptor beta chain was identified during a study of T-cell memory formation after mild COVID-19. As for the study in general: Clustering of TCRs was largely donor specific.

Study findings and constraints: Contracting CD8+ clones were enriched in EMRA, CD4+ mainly in CM and EM.

TCRdb redid the calling of the 5' RACE reads with MiXCR, one entry per CDR3 protein. Altogether just over 200,000 distinct CDR3 sequences are present, more than 8% being singletons, with the ten largest covering around 3.3%. This clonotype was picked up a small number of times. What it binds is not known. CDR1 is SGHDT, CDR2 YYEEEE, per germline. The CDR3 length is 15 residues. Trimming removed 2 bases from V and 3 bases from J, with 12 bases in between. The TCR comes from a man younger than 30 who had mild COVID-19 (a few samples of this study predate the infection). Cell type and time point are not known. The material sequenced was PBMCs or a T cell subset sorted from them (not recorded which). This chain joins TRBV5-6 and TRBJ1-5; maybe TRBD1 (5 bases). The CDR3 spells CASSFGRVDNQPQHF. Written as DNA, the CDR3 is TGTGCCAGCAGCTTCGGCAGGGTGGACAATCAGCCCCAGCATTTT.